This section outlines one T cell receptor beta chain sequence together with its context. TCRdb's table, derived via immunoSEQ multiplex PCR, lists solely in-frame clones and lacks some. The repertoire holds 5,000 to 6,000 clones, with approximately 67% as singletons. From germline, CDR1 is SGHRS and CDR2 YFSETQ. The V and J ends lost 6 bases and 2 bases, in that order; junction bases with no gene match: 7. The length of the CDR3 is 14 residues. The sample comes from a study of OX40 agonist ivuxolimab in advanced cancers. The chain combines TRBV5-1 with TRBJ2-7; 8 bases match TRBD2. The sequencing used CD4+ or CD8+ T cells sorted from blood, collected in a trial of the OX40 agonist ivuxolimab. This sequence originates from an adult with an advanced solid tumor such as melanoma, head and neck, liver or kidney cancer. In DNA form, the CDR3 reads TGCGCCAGCACCAGCGGACTAGCCGCCTACGAGCAGTACTTC. Translation gives CASTSGLAAYEQYF.